Shown below are 4 T cell receptor beta chains from a single sample sequenced in a study of response to subunit inactivated influenza vaccine. Each CDR3 protein gets one entry after TCRdb re-called the RT-PCR reads with MiXCR. The sample carries about 650,000 distinct CDR3 sequences, around a sixth recorded once. This sample comprised PBMCs from blood, obtained approximately 13 days after vaccination. These receptors originate from a man aged 50-60 years who received an inactivated influenza vaccine.

In this sample, this clonotype turned up many times. The genes are TRBV29-1 and TRBJ2-5; D remains ambiguous. Trimming took 3 bases from V and 2 from J, leaving 13 bases between them. CDR3 length equals 14 residues. The germline CDR1 and CDR2 sequences are SQVTM and ANQGSEA. The chain's CDR3 is CSVDGRRIQETQYF. DNA of the CDR3: TGCAGCGTTGATGGACGGAGAATACAAGAGACCCAGTACTTC. Based on the CDR3 plus reference TRBV29-1 and TRBJ2-5, the full variable domain is SAVISQKPSRDICQRGTSLTIQCQVDSQVTMMFWYRQQPGQSLTLIATANQGSEATYESGFVIDKFPISRPNLTFSTLTVSNMSPEDSSIYLCSVDGRRIQETQYFGPGTRLLVL.

The rearrangement joins TRBV11-3 to TRBJ2-1, with 13 bases that match TRBD2. The V segment lost 5 bases and the J segment 11 bases; nucleotides outside the gene matches: 3. Germline values: CDR1 SGHNT, CDR2 YENEEA. This CDR3 spans 13 amino acids. The CDR3 DNA reads TGTGCCAGCAGCCGACTAGCGGGGGGCCAGCAGTTCTTC. As protein: CASSRLAGGQQFF.

This clonotype was seen a few times. This chain links TRBV29-1 with TRBJ2-7, with 10 bases lining up with TRBD1. From germline, CDR1 is SQVTM and CDR2 ANQGSEA. V was pared by 5 bases and J by 7 bases, with 11 bases of the junction left unmatched. This CDR3 is built from 14 residues. CDR3 coding DNA: TGCAGCGTTTTGGGGGGGACAGGGGCACGGGAGCAGTACTTC. Translated: CSVLGGTGAREQYF.

The sample holds a few counts of this clonotype. The rearrangement links TRBV20-1 to TRBJ2-1; TRBD2 is a possible D gene (6 bases). From germline, CDR1 is DFQATT and CDR2 SNEGSKA (reference sequence). V lost 0 bases and J 6 bases, leaving 21 bases between the germline ends. The CDR3 consists of 17 residues. In nucleotides, the CDR3 is TGCAGTGCTAGAGAAGCACTCAGCGGGTTAGGAAGCAATGAGCAGTTCTTC. Its translation: CSAREALSGLGSNEQFF.